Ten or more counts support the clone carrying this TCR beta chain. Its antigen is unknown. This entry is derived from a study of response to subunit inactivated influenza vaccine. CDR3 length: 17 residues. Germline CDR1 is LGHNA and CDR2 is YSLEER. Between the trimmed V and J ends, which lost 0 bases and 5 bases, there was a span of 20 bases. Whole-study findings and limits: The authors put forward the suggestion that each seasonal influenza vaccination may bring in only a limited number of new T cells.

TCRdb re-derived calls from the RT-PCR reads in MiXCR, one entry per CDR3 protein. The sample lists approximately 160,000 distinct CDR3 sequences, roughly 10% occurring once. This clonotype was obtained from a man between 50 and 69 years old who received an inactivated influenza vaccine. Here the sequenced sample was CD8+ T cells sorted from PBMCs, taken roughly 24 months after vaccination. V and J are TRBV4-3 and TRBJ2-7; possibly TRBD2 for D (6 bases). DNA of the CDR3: TGCGCCAGCAGCCAAGAATATTTCAGACTAGAGGTAGACGAGCAGTACTTC. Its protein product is CASSQEYFRLEVDEQYF.